The following is a T cell receptor (beta chain) sequence with its context. The CDR3 length is 14 residues. Trimming removed 4 bases at V and 5 bases at J, with 12 bases between. Germline V lookup: CDR1 SGHKS, CDR2 YYEKEE (reference sequence). Both TCR beta VDJ combination and CDR3 sequence profiling were carried out. Genomic DNA was the template for this profiling. TCRdb reprocessed the reads with MiXCR, giving one entry per CDR3 protein. The sample has hundreds of thousands of distinct CDR3 sequences; roughly 34% are singletons. The sample is drawn from a study of CD8+CD57+ T cells in acquired aplastic anemia. Sequenced patients had shown CD8+CD57+ cell expansion by flow cytometry.

Sequencing was performed on sorted CD4+, CD8+, or CD8+CD57+ T cells (not recorded which) from PBMCs. The chain uses TRBV5-5 and TRBJ2-2, with D possibly TRBD2 on 6 matching bases. This clonotype originated in a human donor with aplastic anemia. The CDR3, as DNA: TGTGCCAGCAGCCTAGTGACTAGGACCGGGGAGCTGTTTTTT. It specifies CASSLVTRTGELFF.